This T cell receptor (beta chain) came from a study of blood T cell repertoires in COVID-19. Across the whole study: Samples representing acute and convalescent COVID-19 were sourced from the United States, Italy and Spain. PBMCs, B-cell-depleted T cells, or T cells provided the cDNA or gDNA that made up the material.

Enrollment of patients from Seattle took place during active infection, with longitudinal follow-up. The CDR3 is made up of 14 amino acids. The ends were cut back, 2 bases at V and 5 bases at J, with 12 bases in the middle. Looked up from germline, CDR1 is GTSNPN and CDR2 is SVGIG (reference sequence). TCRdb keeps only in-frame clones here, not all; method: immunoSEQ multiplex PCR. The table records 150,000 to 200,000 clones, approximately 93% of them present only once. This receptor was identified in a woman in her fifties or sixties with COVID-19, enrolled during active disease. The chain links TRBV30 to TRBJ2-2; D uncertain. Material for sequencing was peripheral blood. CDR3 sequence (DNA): TGTGCCTGGAGTAAGACTCGGATGACCGGGGAGCTGTTTTTT. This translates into CAWSKTRMTGELFF.